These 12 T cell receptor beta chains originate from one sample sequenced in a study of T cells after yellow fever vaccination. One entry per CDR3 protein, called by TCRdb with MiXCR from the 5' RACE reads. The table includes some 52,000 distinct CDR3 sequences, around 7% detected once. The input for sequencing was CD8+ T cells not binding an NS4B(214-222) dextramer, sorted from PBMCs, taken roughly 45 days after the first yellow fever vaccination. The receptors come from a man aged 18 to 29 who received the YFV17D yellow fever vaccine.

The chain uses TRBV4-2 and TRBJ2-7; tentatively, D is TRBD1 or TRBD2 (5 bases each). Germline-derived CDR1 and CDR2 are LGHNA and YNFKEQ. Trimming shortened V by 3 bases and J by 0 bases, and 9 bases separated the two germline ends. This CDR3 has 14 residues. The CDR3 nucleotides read TGTGCCAGCAGCCACGGGGCCAGCTCCTACGAGCAGTACTTC. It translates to CASSHGASSYEQYF.

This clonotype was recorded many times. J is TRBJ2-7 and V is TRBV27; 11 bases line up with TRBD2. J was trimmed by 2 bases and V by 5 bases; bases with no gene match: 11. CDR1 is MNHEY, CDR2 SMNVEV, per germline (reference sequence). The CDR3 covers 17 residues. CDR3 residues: CASSPRGLAASAYEQYF. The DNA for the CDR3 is TGTGCCAGCAGTCCCAGGGGACTAGCGGCGTCTGCCTACGAGCAGTACTTC.

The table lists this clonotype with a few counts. CDR3 loop: CATSSSGGTGGYEQYF. The DNA for the CDR3 is TGTGCCACCAGCTCCTCGGGCGGGACAGGGGGCTACGAGCAGTACTTC. The V call is TRBV15, the J call TRBJ2-7; TRBD1 matches 11 bases. CDR3 length: 16 amino acids. Germline assignment: CDR1 LNHNV and CDR2 YYDKDF (reference sequence). The ends lost 5 bases at V and 3 bases at J; junction bases unmatched: 9.

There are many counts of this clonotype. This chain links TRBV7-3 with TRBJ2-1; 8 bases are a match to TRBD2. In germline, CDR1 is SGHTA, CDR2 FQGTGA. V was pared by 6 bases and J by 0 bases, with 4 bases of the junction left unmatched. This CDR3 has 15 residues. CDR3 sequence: CASSLAGSSYNEQFF. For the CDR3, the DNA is TGTGCCAGCAGTTTAGCGGGGAGCTCCTACAATGAGCAGTTCTTC.

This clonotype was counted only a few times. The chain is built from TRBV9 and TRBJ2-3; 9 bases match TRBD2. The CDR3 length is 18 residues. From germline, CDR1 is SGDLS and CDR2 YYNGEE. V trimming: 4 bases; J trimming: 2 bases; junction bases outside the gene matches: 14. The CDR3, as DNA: TGTGCCAGCAGCTCACGCGGGAGGGGAGATTATACCACAGATACGCAGTATTTT. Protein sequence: CASSSRGRGDYTTDTQYF.

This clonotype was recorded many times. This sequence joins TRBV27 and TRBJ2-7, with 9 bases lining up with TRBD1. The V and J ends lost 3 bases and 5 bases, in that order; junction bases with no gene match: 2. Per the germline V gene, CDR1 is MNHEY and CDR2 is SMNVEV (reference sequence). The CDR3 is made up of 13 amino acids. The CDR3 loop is CASSFRDRDEQYF. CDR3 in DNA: TGTGCCAGCAGTTTCCGGGACAGGGACGAGCAGTACTTC.

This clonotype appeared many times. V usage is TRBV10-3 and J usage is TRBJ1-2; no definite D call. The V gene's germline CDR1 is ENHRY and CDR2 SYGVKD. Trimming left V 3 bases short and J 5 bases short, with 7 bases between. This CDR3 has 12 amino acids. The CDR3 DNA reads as TGTGCCATCAGTGACGGCACGTATGGCTACACCTTC. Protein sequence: CAISDGTYGYTF.

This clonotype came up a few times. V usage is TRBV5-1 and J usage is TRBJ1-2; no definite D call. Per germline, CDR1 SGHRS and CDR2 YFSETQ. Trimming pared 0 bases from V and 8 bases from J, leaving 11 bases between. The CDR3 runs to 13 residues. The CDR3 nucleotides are TGCGCCAGCAGCTTGGGCGAAGGGCGAGGCTACACCTTC. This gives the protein CASSLGEGRGYTF.

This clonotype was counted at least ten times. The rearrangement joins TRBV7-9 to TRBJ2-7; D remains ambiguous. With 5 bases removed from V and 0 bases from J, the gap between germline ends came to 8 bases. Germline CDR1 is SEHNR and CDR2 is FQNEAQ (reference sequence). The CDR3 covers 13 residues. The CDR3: CASSQASSYEQYF. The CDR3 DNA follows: TGTGCCAGCAGCCAGGCGAGCTCCTACGAGCAGTACTTC.

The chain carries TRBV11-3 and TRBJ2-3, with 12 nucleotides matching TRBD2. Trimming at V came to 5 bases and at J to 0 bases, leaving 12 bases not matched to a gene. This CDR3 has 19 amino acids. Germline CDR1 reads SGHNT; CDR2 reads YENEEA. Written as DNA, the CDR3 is TGTGCCAGCAGCACTAGACTAGCGGGGGCCTTAAAGAGCACAGATACGCAGTATTTT. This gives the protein CASSTRLAGALKSTDTQYF. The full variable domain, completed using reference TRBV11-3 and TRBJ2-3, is EAGVVQSPRYKIIEKKQPVAFWCNPISGHNTLYWYLQNLGQGPELLIRYENEEAVDDSQLPKDRFSAERLKGVDSTLKIQPAELGDSAVYLCASSTRLAGALKSTDTQYFGPGTRLTVL.

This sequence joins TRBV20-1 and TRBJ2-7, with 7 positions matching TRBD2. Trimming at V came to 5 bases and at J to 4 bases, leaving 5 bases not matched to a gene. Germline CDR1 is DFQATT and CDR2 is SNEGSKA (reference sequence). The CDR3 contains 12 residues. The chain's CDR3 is CSASTGGYEQYV. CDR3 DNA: TGCAGTGCTTCAACGGGGGGTTACGAGCAGTACGTC.

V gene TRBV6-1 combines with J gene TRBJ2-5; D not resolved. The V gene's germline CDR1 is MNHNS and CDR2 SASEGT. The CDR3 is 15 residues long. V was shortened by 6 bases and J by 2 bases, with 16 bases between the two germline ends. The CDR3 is CASSQSWVEQETQYF. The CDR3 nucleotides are TGTGCCAGCAGCCAGTCTTGGGTCGAGCAAGAGACCCAGTACTTC.